What follows are 23 T cell receptor beta chains derived from one specimen sequenced in a study of cytomegalovirus exposure and HLA in healthy donors. The study ran its PCR with 60 Vbeta and 13 Jbeta primers. The assay was immunoSEQ multiplex PCR, and TCRdb's table has in-frame clones only and misses some. The top ten hold roughly 7.1% of the sample, which has 150,000 to 170,000 clones, around 75% seen once. The specimen sequenced was PBMCs. The receptors come from a young man in good health and CMV-seropositive.

This sequence joins TRBV7-9 and TRBJ2-5, with TRBD2 as a possible D gene (6 bases). The CDR3 is 15 residues long. Trimming left V 5 bases short and J 7 bases short, with 20 bases between. Germline lookup yields CDR1 SEHNR and CDR2 FQNEAQ (reference sequence). CDR3 region: CASSLSSGQGGTQYF. The CDR3 coding sequence is TGTGCCAGCAGCCTAAGTTCGGGTCAGGGAGGGACCCAGTACTTC.

The V gene is TRBV5-1, the J gene TRBJ2-7, with 8 bases matching TRBD1. The CDR3 consists of 15 residues. Unmatched junction bases numbered 5, after V lost 3 bases and J lost 0 bases. Germline V gives CDR1 SGHRS, CDR2 YFSETQ. This CDR3 is CASSSRTGISYEQYF. The DNA for the CDR3 is TGCGCCAGCAGCTCCAGGACAGGGATCTCCTACGAGCAGTACTTC.

This clone is a singleton in its sample. The chain has TRBV25-1 and TRBJ2-1; TRBD2 is a possible D gene (6 bases). Germline CDR1 is MGHDK and CDR2 is SYGVNS. V was pared by 3 bases and J by 2 bases, with 14 bases between. The CDR3 length is 16 residues. CDR3 DNA sequence: TGTGCCAGCAGTGAGACTAGTGGAGGTGCCTACAATGAGCAGTTCTTC. Encoded protein: CASSETSGGAYNEQFF. The whole variable domain, filled in from reference TRBV25-1 and TRBJ2-1, reads EADIYQTPRYLVIGTGKKITLECSQTMGHDKMYWYQQDPGMELHLIHYSYGVNSTEKGDLSSESTVSRIRTEHFPLTLESARPSHTSQYLCASSETSGGAYNEQFFGPGTRLTVL.

The CDR3 reads CASRTGTGVPYEQYF. The CDR3 DNA follows: TGTGCCAGCAGAACCGGGACAGGGGTCCCCTACGAGCAGTACTTC. The genes are TRBV27 and TRBJ2-7; 10 bases map to TRBD1. J lost 2 bases, V lost 6 bases, and 7 bases had no gene match. The germline gives CDR1 MNHEY, CDR2 SMNVEV (reference sequence). The CDR3 runs to 15 residues.

The chain couples TRBV30 to TRBJ1-5; D uncertain. The ends were cut back, 0 bases at V and 5 bases at J, with 14 bases in the middle. The CDR3 spans 15 residues. The V gene's germline CDR1 is GTSNPN and CDR2 SVGIG (reference sequence). CDR3 nucleotide sequence: TGTGCCTGGAGTGTACGAGAACGGCGGCATCAGCCCCAGCATTTT. It translates to CAWSVRERRHQPQHF. The full variable domain, completed using reference TRBV30 and TRBJ1-5, is SQTIHQWPATLVQPVGSPLSLECTVEGTSNPNLYWYRQAAGRGLQLLFYSVGIGQISSEVPQNLSASRPQDRQFILSSKKLLLSDSGFYLCAWSVRERRHQPQHFGDGTRLSIL.

This clone was seen a handful of times. Other DNA variants within this sample encode the same CDR3. The chain couples TRBV7-2 to TRBJ1-4, with D possibly being TRBD1 (5 bases). Per the germline V gene, CDR1 is SGHTA and CDR2 is FQGNSA. The CDR3 runs to 14 residues. V shed 2 bases and J shed 5 bases, with 9 bases lying between them. CDR3 bases: TGTGCCAGCAGCTTACAGGGAGGGAATGAAAAACTGTTTTTT. Its protein is CASSLQGGNEKLFF.

This clone has more than one count but fewer than ten. The chain recombines TRBV7-2 with TRBJ1-5; D is unclear. This CDR3 region has 13 residues. The ends were cut back, 3 bases at V and 4 bases at J, with 7 bases in the middle. Germline V gene data show CDR1 as SGHTA and CDR2 as FQGNSA. The DNA of the CDR3 is TGTGCCAGCAGCTTTCGCAGAAATCAGCCCCAGCATTTT. Its translation: CASSFRRNQPQHF.

The rearrangement joins TRBV29-1 to TRBJ1-5; possible D gene TRBD1, 5 bases. V lost 6 bases and J lost 9, with 18 bases in between. Germline loops: CDR1 SQVTM, CDR2 ANQGSEA. CDR3 length equals 13 residues. In DNA form, the CDR3 reads TGCAGCGTAAGGGACGGAGGGTCTCGGCCCCAGCATTTT. Protein product: CSVRDGGSRPQHF.

The gene calls are TRBV13 and TRBJ1-1, with D perhaps TRBD1 (6 bases). From germline, CDR1 is PRHDT and CDR2 FYEKMQ (reference sequence). This CDR3 is built from 13 residues. Trimming took off 4 bases at V and 3 bases at J, with 9 bases between the two ends. The CDR3 reads CASSSGQHTEAFF. Written as DNA, the CDR3 is TGTGCCAGCAGCTCGGGACAACACACTGAAGCTTTCTTT.

The CDR3 nucleotides are TGTGCCAGCAGCCCTTGGGGAGGAGTAGACTCCTACAATGAGCAGTTCTTC. This sequence encodes CASSPWGGVDSYNEQFF. V is TRBV11-2 and J is TRBJ2-1; perhaps TRBD2 as D (6 bases). The V gene lost 5 bases and the J gene lost 0 bases, with 17 bases spanning the gap. The CDR3 has 17 residues. CDR1 is SGHAT and CDR2 is FQNNGV in the germline V gene.

This rearrangement joins TRBV19 to TRBJ1-1; a weak D match, TRBD1 (5 bases). Germline-derived CDR1 and CDR2 are LNHDA and SQIVND (reference sequence). Trimming stripped 7 bases from V and 4 bases from J, with 13 bases between. The length of the CDR3 is 13 residues. The CDR3 nucleotides read TGTGCCAGTAAAACGCAGGGTTTCACTGAAGCTTTCTTT. Translating it yields CASKTQGFTEAFF.

This clone came up once. V usage is TRBV2 and J usage is TRBJ1-6; D remains ambiguous. The germline gives CDR1 SNHLY, CDR2 FYNNEI. With 4 bases removed from V and 0 bases from J, the gap between germline ends came to 10 bases. The CDR3 runs to 16 residues. The CDR3 DNA reads as TGTGCCAGCAGTGGAGAAGCGAGCTCCTATAATTCACCCCTCCACTTT. Amino acid sequence: CASSGEASSYNSPLHF.

CDR3 sequence: CASSIQSGTYEQYF. CDR3 sequence (DNA): TGTGCCAGTAGTATCCAGAGCGGCACCTACGAGCAGTACTTC. The J gene is TRBJ2-7, the V gene TRBV19, with D tentatively TRBD2 (5 bases). This CDR3 has 14 residues. The ends were cut back, 3 bases at V and 2 bases at J, with 11 bases in the middle. Germline CDR1 and CDR2: LNHDA and SQIVND (reference sequence).

The gene calls are TRBV5-1 and TRBJ1-4; D perhaps matches TRBD1 (5 bases). The CDR3 sequence is 15 residues long. Trimming removed 2 bases from V and 7 bases from J, with 15 bases in between. Germline V gene sequence: CDR1 SGHRS, CDR2 YFSETQ. As DNA, the CDR3 is TGCGCCAGCAGCTTCTCAGGGTCTGGTACTGAAAAACTGTTTTTT. Its protein is CASSFSGSGTEKLFF.

The chain has TRBV18 and TRBJ1-1; 7 bases line up with TRBD1. Germline V CDR1 and CDR2: KGHSH, LQKENI. The CDR3 is 15 amino acids. Unmatched junction bases numbered 7, after V lost 3 bases and J lost 3 bases. The CDR3 reads CASSPSQGLDTEAFF. CDR3 DNA: TGTGCCAGCTCACCGTCACAGGGGCTAGACACTGAAGCTTTCTTT.

The chain recombines TRBV7-9 with TRBJ2-1, with a weak D call TRBD2 (7 bases). The ends were cut back, 2 bases at V and 7 bases at J, with 18 bases in the middle. This CDR3 is 16 amino acids long. Germline-derived CDR1 and CDR2 are SEHNR and FQNEAQ (reference sequence). The DNA of the CDR3 is TGTGCCAGCAGCTTAAGGGGGGGAGGTCCGGGGAATGAGCAGTTCTTC. This encodes CASSLRGGGPGNEQFF.

Points on this clone: One junction end does not reproduce the germline sequence, and a read error may be involved. The gene calls are TRBV7-7 and TRBJ1-2; D is undetermined. The germline gives CDR1 SSHAT, CDR2 FNYEAQ (reference sequence). The CDR3 is made up of 14 amino acids. In nucleotides, the CDR3 is TGTGCTAGCAGCTCCACTCTTACTAACTATGGCTACACCTTC. Encoded protein: CASSSTLTNYGYTF.

V gene TRBV6-5 combines with J gene TRBJ1-6; D is unresolved. Per the germline V gene, CDR1 is MNHEY and CDR2 is SVGAGI. Trimming removed 2 bases from V and 8 bases from J, with 13 bases in between. The CDR3 consists of 15 residues. CDR3 protein: CASSYLPTADSPLHF. CDR3 nucleotide sequence: TGTGCCAGCAGTTACCTGCCTACGGCGGATTCACCCCTCCACTTT.

This rearrangement joins TRBV4-2 to TRBJ2-1; TRBD2 matches 8 bases. Looked up from germline, CDR1 is LGHNA and CDR2 is YNFKEQ. The CDR3 length is 14 residues. V shed 0 bases and J 7 bases; nucleotides not matched to a gene: 2. The CDR3 protein is CASSQDPSGNEQFF. For the CDR3, the DNA is TGTGCCAGCAGCCAAGACCCTAGCGGGAATGAGCAGTTCTTC.

This chain joins TRBV5-1 and TRBJ2-5; TRBD1 agrees at 7 bases. Germline values: CDR1 SGHRS, CDR2 YFSETQ. This CDR3 is 15 amino acids long. The V segment lost 3 bases and the J segment 1 base; nucleotides outside the gene matches: 6. DNA of the CDR3: TGCGCCAGCAGCTCCGGGACAGCAATCCAAGAGACCCAGTACTTC. Translation gives CASSSGTAIQETQYF.

This sequence joins TRBV30 and TRBJ1-5; 7 positions match TRBD1. In germline, CDR1 is GTSNPN, CDR2 SVGIG (reference sequence). There are 10 residues in the CDR3. V shed 7 bases, J shed 7 bases, and the junction held 1 base outside the gene matches. CDR3 loop: CASGGQPQHF. CDR3 nucleotide sequence: TGTGCCTCAGGGGGACAGCCCCAGCATTTT.

The chain links TRBV30 to TRBJ1-1; 10 positions match TRBD1. Germline V gene sequence: CDR1 GTSNPN, CDR2 SVGIG (reference sequence). After removal of 3 bases from V and 6 bases from J, the junction contained 7 bases not matched to a gene. This CDR3 has 14 residues. In nucleotides, the CDR3 is TGTGCCTGGAGCCACCCGGACAGGGGGTCTGAAGCTTTCTTT. It translates to CAWSHPDRGSEAFF. The full variable domain, rest sourced from reference TRBV30 and TRBJ1-1, is SQTIHQWPATLVQPVGSPLSLECTVEGTSNPNLYWYRQAAGRGLQLLFYSVGIGQISSEVPQNLSASRPQDRQFILSSKKLLLSDSGFYLCAWSHPDRGSEAFFGQGTRLTVV.

V is TRBV5-1 and J is TRBJ1-2; the D is unclear. Germline assignment: CDR1 SGHRS and CDR2 YFSETQ. The CDR3 consists of 12 residues. The V and J ends lost 0 bases and 10 bases respectively, with 10 bases between them. CDR3 protein: CASSLELHVYTF. The CDR3 DNA sequence: TGCGCCAGCAGCTTGGAACTGCATGTCTACACCTTC. Full variable domain (rest looked up from reference TRBV5-1 and TRBJ1-2): KAGVTQTPRYLIKTRGQQVTLSCSPISGHRSVSWYQQTPGQGLQFLFEYFSETQRNKGNFPGRFSGRQFSNSRSEMNVSTLELGDSALYLCASSLELHVYTFGSGTRLTVV.